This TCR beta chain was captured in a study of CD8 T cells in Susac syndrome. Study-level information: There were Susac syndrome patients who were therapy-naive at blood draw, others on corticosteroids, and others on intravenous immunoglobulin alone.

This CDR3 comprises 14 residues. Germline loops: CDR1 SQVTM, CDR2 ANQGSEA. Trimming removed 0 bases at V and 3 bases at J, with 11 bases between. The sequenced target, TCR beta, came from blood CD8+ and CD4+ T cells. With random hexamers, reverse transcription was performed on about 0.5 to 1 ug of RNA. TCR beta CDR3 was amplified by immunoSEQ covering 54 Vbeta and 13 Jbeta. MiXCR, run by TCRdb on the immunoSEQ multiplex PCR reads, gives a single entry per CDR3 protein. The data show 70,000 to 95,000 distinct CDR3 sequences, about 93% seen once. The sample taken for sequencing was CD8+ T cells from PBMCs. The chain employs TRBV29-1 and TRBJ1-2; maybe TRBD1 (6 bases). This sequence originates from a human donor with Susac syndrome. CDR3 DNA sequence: TGCAGCGTTGAAGATGCCAGGGGTTACTATGGCTACACCTTC. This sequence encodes CSVEDARGYYGYTF.